This TCR beta chain was retrieved from a study of OX40 agonist ivuxolimab in advanced cancers. The cohort excluded patients with autoimmune disease history or systemic immunosuppression. There are 11 residues in the CDR3. V lost 7 bases and J 10 bases, leaving 11 bases between the germline ends. From germline, CDR1 is SGHAT and CDR2 FQNNGV. Using immunoSEQ multiplex PCR, the repertoire was profiled, and TCRdb retains in-frame clones only, with some absent. The table has approximately 35,000 clones, roughly 80% seen once. This receptor was obtained from an adult with an advanced solid tumor such as melanoma, head and neck, liver or kidney cancer. Sequences were derived from CD4+ or CD8+ T cells sorted from blood, sampled in a trial of the OX40 agonist ivuxolimab. The chain links TRBV11-2 to TRBJ2-1; no firm D call. CDR3 bases: TGTGCCAGCAACTACGGAGCCGAGCAGTTCTTC. Encoded protein: CASNYGAEQFF.